One sample yielded the 14 T cell receptor beta chains listed below, sequenced in a study of T cell repertoires in cytomegalovirus infection. TCRdb recomputed calls from the reads with MiXCR, one row per CDR3 protein. The table includes about 180,000 distinct CDR3 sequences, approximately 15% detected once. The sequencing input was PBMCs. Receptors originate from a human donor in good health (CMV status not recorded). Some clones in this sample may be carry-over from other donors' samples.

In its sample, this clonotype was seen many times. V and J are TRBV7-2 and TRBJ2-1; 9 bases match TRBD2. Per the germline V gene, CDR1 is SGHTA and CDR2 is FQGNSA. This CDR3 comprises 16 residues. Trimming cost V 6 bases and J 8 bases; bases outside gene matches: 14. The CDR3 loop is CASRSFGLAGRYEQFF. In DNA, the CDR3 is TGTGCCAGCAGGAGCTTTGGGCTAGCGGGAAGGTATGAGCAGTTCTTC.

This clonotype was counted ten times or more. For the CDR3, the DNA is TGCAGCGCGTCCTTCACCGGCGGCCGAAATCAGCCCCAGCATTTT. This translates into CSASFTGGRNQPQHF. This rearrangement joins TRBV29-1 to TRBJ1-5; no definite D call. The CDR3 has 15 residues. From germline, CDR1 is SQVTM and CDR2 ANQGSEA. The ends were cut back, 7 bases at V and 4 bases at J, with 20 bases in the middle.

This clonotype was found a few times. The chain combines TRBV15 with TRBJ1-2, with D tentatively TRBD1 (5 bases). Trimming took off 8 bases at V and 8 bases at J, with 15 bases between the two ends. Germline CDR1 is LNHNV and CDR2 is YYDKDF (reference sequence). The CDR3 is 12 amino acids. The CDR3 here is CATLGATSGYTF. The CDR3 coding sequence is TGTGCCACCCTAGGGGCCACGAGCGGCTACACCTTC. The full variable domain, in which reference TRBV15 and TRBJ1-2 provide the parts outside the CDR3, is DAMVIQNPRYQVTQFGKPVTLSCSQTLNHNVMYWYQQKSSQAPKLLFHYYDKDFNNEADTPDNFQSRRPNTSFCFLDIRSPGLGDTAMYLCATLGATSGYTFGSGTRLTVV.

This clonotype came up once. V usage is TRBV20-1 and J usage is TRBJ2-5; 10 bases align to TRBD1. J was trimmed by 4 bases and V by 0 bases; bases with no gene match: 5. The germline CDR1 and CDR2 sequences are DFQATT and SNEGSKA (reference sequence). This CDR3 has 15 amino acids. DNA of the CDR3: TGCAGTGCTAGAGATGGCGGGACAGGGGCAGAGACCCAGTACTTC. Translation: CSARDGGTGAETQYF.

This chain joins TRBV7-9 and TRBJ2-4; the match to TRBD1 covers 10 bases. The CDR3 runs 15 residues. Unmatched junction bases numbered 6, after V lost 3 bases and J lost 7 bases. In germline, CDR1 is SEHNR, CDR2 FQNEAQ (reference sequence). The DNA of the CDR3 is TGTGCCAGCAGCTTTCCGACAGGGGGCGCGAACATTCAGTACTTC. It encodes CASSFPTGGANIQYF.

This clonotype has at least ten counts. The CDR3 sequence is CASSLAGGDSSTEAFF. In nucleotides, the CDR3 is TGTGCCAGCAGCTTAGCGGGGGGGGATAGTTCGACTGAAGCTTTCTTT. This rearrangement joins TRBV7-9 to TRBJ1-1; TRBD1 is a possible D gene (5 bases). V lost 0 bases and J 5 bases, leaving 16 bases between the germline ends. Per germline, CDR1 SEHNR and CDR2 FQNEAQ (reference sequence). The CDR3 is 16 amino acids.

This clonotype was seen many times. V and J are TRBV19 and TRBJ1-1; D unresolved. Germline assignment: CDR1 LNHDA and CDR2 SQIVND (reference sequence). There are 13 residues in the CDR3. Trimming cost V 5 bases and J 1 base, with 8 bases left between them. The CDR3 DNA follows: TGTGCCAGTAGTGTTGCAGAGAACACTGAAGCTTTCTTT. Translating it yields CASSVAENTEAFF.

This clonotype was seen repeatedly, ten times or more. V gene TRBV12-3 or TRBV12-4 combines with J gene TRBJ1-2; D call uncertain. This CDR3 contains 16 residues. The germline V and J ends were trimmed by 5 bases and 4 bases, with 20 bases remaining between them. For the CDR3, the DNA is TGTGCCAGCAGTGTTGGTCACATCGGGAGAGGCTATGGCTACACCTTC. It yields the protein CASSVGHIGRGYGYTF.

This clonotype has a count of ten or more. The chain has TRBV7-2 and TRBJ1-5, with 8 bases matching TRBD1. V lost 1 base, J lost 4 bases, and 0 bases stayed unmatched. Germline V gene lookup returns CDR1 SGHTA and CDR2 FQGNSA. This CDR3 has 14 amino acids. The CDR3 DNA sequence: TGTGCCAGCAGCTTAGGACAGGGGAATCAGCCCCAGCATTTT. Translated, it gives CASSLGQGNQPQHF. Together with reference TRBV7-2 and TRBJ1-5, the CDR3 gives the full variable domain: GAGVSQSPSNKVTEKGKDVELRCDPISGHTALYWYRQSLGQGLEFLIYFQGNSAPDKSGLPSDRFSAERTGGSVSTLTIQRTQQEDSAVYLCASSLGQGNQPQHFGDGTRLSIL.

This clonotype was seen many times. This chain uses TRBV28 with TRBJ1-2; D gene uncertain. Germline CDR1 and CDR2: MDHEN and SYDVKM. The CDR3 consists of 15 residues. Deletions cut 4 bases from V and 6 bases from J, with 18 bases between. The CDR3 DNA follows: TGTGCCAGCAGTTCCTTTACGAGGCGCTCGGATGGCTACACCTTC. Protein sequence: CASSSFTRRSDGYTF.

The sample holds a few counts of this clonotype. The chain uses TRBV5-1 and TRBJ1-2, with 11 bases matching TRBD1. There are 14 residues in the CDR3. The germline V gene has CDR1 SGHRS and CDR2 YFSETQ. Trimming at V came to 5 bases and at J to 11 bases, leaving 11 bases not matched to a gene. The CDR3 nucleotides are TGCGCCAGCAGTTATGGACAGGGGGCGAAGTGGTACACCTTC. It yields the protein CASSYGQGAKWYTF.

This clonotype occurred once. The J gene is TRBJ2-2, the V gene TRBV29-1, with TRBD1 matching over 8 bases. The V segment lost 6 bases and the J segment 9 bases; nucleotides outside the gene matches: 12. The CDR3 consists of 14 residues. Looked up from germline, CDR1 is SQVTM and CDR2 is ANQGSEA. CDR3 nucleotides: TGCAGCGTCATGACAGGGGTCCCCCCTCGGGAGCTGTTTTTT. The encoded protein is CSVMTGVPPRELFF.

For this clonotype: With a much larger clone just one base away, this may be a read error. This rearrangement joins TRBV12-3 or TRBV12-4 to TRBJ2-3, with D tentatively TRBD1 (6 bases). The CDR3 is made up of 18 amino acids. The chain's CDR3 is CARSSHPRDNYFTDTQYF. The CDR3 DNA follows: TGTGCCAGGAGTTCTCACCCCCGGGACAACTACTTCACAGATACGCAGTATTTT.

The sample holds many counts of this clonotype. The chain carries TRBV29-1 and TRBJ1-1; D call uncertain. V lost 6 bases, J lost 0 bases, and 11 bases lay in between. CDR3 length: 13 amino acids. Germline V CDR1 and CDR2: SQVTM, ANQGSEA. The CDR3 loop reads CSVAQRLNTEAFF. CDR3 nucleotide sequence: TGCAGCGTAGCACAGAGACTGAACACTGAAGCTTTCTTT. The full variable domain, with the rest looked up from reference TRBV29-1 and TRBJ1-1, is SAVISQKPSRDICQRGTSLTIQCQVDSQVTMMFWYRQQPGQSLTLIATANQGSEATYESGFVIDKFPISRPNLTFSTLTVSNMSPEDSSIYLCSVAQRLNTEAFFGQGTRLTVV.